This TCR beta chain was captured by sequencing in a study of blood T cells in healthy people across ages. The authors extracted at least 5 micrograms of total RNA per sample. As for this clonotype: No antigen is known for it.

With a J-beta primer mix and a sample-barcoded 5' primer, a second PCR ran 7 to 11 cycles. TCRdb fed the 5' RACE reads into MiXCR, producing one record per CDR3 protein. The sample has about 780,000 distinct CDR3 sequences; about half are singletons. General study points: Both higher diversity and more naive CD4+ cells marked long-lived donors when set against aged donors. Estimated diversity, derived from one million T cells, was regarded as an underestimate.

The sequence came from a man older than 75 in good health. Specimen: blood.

The CDR3 loop reads CASSLARASGRAFPETQYF. The CDR3 coding sequence is TGTGCCAGCAGCTTAGCGAGGGCTAGCGGGAGGGCCTTTCCGGAGACCCAGTACTTC. This chain joins TRBV7-9 and TRBJ2-7, with 12 positions matching TRBD2. The last part of the DNA fits TRBJ2-5 better; the J call may be wrong. The CDR3 spans 19 residues. Per germline, CDR1 SEHNR and CDR2 FQNEAQ (reference sequence).